These 9 T cell receptor beta chains came from one sample sequenced in a study of T cells after yellow fever vaccination. TCRdb passed the 5' RACE reads through MiXCR, listing each CDR3 protein once. The sample holds about 300,000 distinct CDR3 sequences, 7.5% to 9% seen once. Sequences were derived from CD4+ T cells sorted from PBMCs, sampled 5 days after the yellow fever booster vaccination. All receptors come from a man aged 18 to 35 who received the YFV17D yellow fever vaccine.

In its sample, this clonotype was seen a few times. This sequence joins TRBV5-1 and TRBJ1-3, with D possibly TRBD1 on 6 matching bases. The CDR3 contains 13 residues. The germline gives CDR1 SGHRS, CDR2 YFSETQ. Trimming shortened V by 2 bases and J by 7 bases, and 10 bases separated the two germline ends. CDR3 protein: CASSLERGNTIYF. CDR3 sequence (DNA): TGCGCCAGCAGCTTAGAGAGGGGGAACACCATATATTTT.

The chain uses TRBV4-2 and TRBJ1-1; TRBD1 agrees at 9 bases. The CDR3 loop spans 15 amino acids. Germline assignment: CDR1 LGHNA and CDR2 YNFKEQ. V was pared by 8 bases and J by 5 bases, with 12 bases of the junction left unmatched. The CDR3 loop reads CASLNPETGGTEAFF. The CDR3 bases are TGTGCCAGCCTAAACCCGGAGACAGGGGGTACTGAAGCTTTCTTT.

This clonotype was counted only a few times. J is TRBJ1-6 and V is TRBV11-1, with TRBD1 identical over 7 bases. This CDR3 region has 16 residues. In germline, CDR1 is SGHAT, CDR2 FQDESV (reference sequence). V was pared by 5 bases and J by 1 base, with 5 bases of the junction left unmatched. Here the CDR3 reads CASSRRQGSYNSPLHF. The DNA for the CDR3 is TGTGCCAGCAGCAGGCGACAGGGTTCCTATAATTCACCCCTCCACTTT.

The gene calls are TRBV24-1 and TRBJ2-5; D gene unclear. Germline lookup yields CDR1 KGHDR and CDR2 SFDVKD. CDR3 length: 14 residues. Trimming left V 2 bases short and J 2 bases short, with 8 bases between. The CDR3 DNA reads TGTGCCACCAGTGATTGGGTCAGGCAAGAGACCCAGTACTTC. The encoded protein is CATSDWVRQETQYF.

The chain has TRBV24-1 and TRBJ2-3; D gene unclear. Germline CDR1 reads KGHDR; CDR2 reads SFDVKD. CDR3 length: 12 amino acids. Trimming took 5 bases from V and 2 from J, leaving 4 bases between them. DNA of the CDR3: TGTGCCACCAGTGGGGACACAGATACGCAGTATTTT. As protein: CATSGDTDTQYF.

This clonotype occurred many times. This sequence joins TRBV20-1 and TRBJ1-1; weak D call: TRBD1 (5 bases). The CDR3 is 14 amino acids. V lost 3 bases and J 4 bases, leaving 15 bases between the germline ends. Germline CDR1 DFQATT, CDR2 SNEGSKA (reference sequence). The CDR3 loop is CSARDIGGFTEAFF. CDR3 bases: TGCAGTGCTAGGGACATTGGGGGATTCACTGAAGCTTTCTTT.

In its sample, this clonotype was seen a few times. The chain combines TRBV5-1 with TRBJ1-4, with D possibly TRBD1 on 5 matching bases. Trimming took off 4 bases at V and 6 bases at J, with 13 bases between the two ends. Germline V gene data show CDR1 as SGHRS and CDR2 as YFSETQ. This CDR3 contains 14 residues. The CDR3: CASSPGREDEKLFF. The CDR3 region has the DNA TGCGCCAGCAGCCCGGGACGAGAGGATGAAAAACTGTTTTTT.

The chain links TRBV6-6 to TRBJ2-1; 11 nucleotides match TRBD1. There are 15 residues in the CDR3. Trimming removed 6 bases from V and 7 bases from J; junction bases left unmatched: 8. CDR1 is MNHNY, CDR2 SVGAGI, per germline (reference sequence). As DNA, the CDR3 is TGTGCCAGCAGCTCAGCCGGGACAGGGGGGAATGAGCAGTTCTTC. Protein sequence: CASSSAGTGGNEQFF.

This clonotype has just a few counts. The chain recombines TRBV9 with TRBJ1-6, with 7 bases that match TRBD1. CDR1 is SGDLS, CDR2 YYNGEE, per germline. Trimming took 1 base from V and 9 from J; bases not matched to a gene: 7. The CDR3 spans 15 residues. Written as DNA, the CDR3 is TGTGCCAGCAGCGTATTGGGGCAGGGGGGTTCACCCCTCCACTTT. This gives the protein CASSVLGQGGSPLHF.